One and the same sample provided the 8 T cell receptor beta chains below, sequenced in a study of molecular identifiers for immune sequencing clone quantification. One entry per CDR3 protein, called by TCRdb with MiXCR from the PCR reads. This sample carries roughly 630,000 distinct CDR3 sequences, less than 30% of them seen once, and the ten largest clones take 0.75% to 0.8%. Sequences were obtained from naive CD8+ T cells from blood, with Jurkat cell RNA spiked in. The subset: FACS-sorted CD8+CD4-CCR7+CD45RA+ naive T cells. The receptors were sampled from a human donor in good health. Some libraries in this study had Jurkat cell RNA spiked in.

This clonotype was observed a single time. V and J are TRBV27 and TRBJ2-7; D is possibly TRBD1 or TRBD2 (5 bases each). From germline, CDR1 is MNHEY and CDR2 SMNVEV (reference sequence). The length of the CDR3 is 14 residues. Trimming shortened V by 4 bases and J by 2 bases, and 12 bases separated the two germline ends. The CDR3 here is CASSWGPGTYEQYF. DNA of the CDR3: TGTGCCAGCAGTTGGGGACCCGGCACCTACGAGCAGTACTTC.

A note on this clonotype: This CDR3 fails to terminate in the conserved phenylalanine or tryptophan, so it likely reflects a read error. The V and J genes are TRBV20-1 and TRBJ1-2; tentatively, D is TRBD1 (5 bases). Germline V gene lookup returns CDR1 DFQATT and CDR2 SNEGSKA (reference sequence). The germline V and J ends were trimmed by 5 bases and 9 bases, with 19 bases remaining between them. This CDR3 has 13 amino acids. CDR3 in DNA: TGCAGTGCTTTCTCCGAGGAGGGGTATAGCTACACCCTC. The encoded protein is CSAFSEEGYSYTL.

Of note for this clonotype: A read error may be the cause here, since a much bigger clone is one base away. The CDR3 here is CATSFEVLDTQYF. CDR3 nucleotides: TGTGCCACCAGCTTTGAGGTGCTTGATACGCAGTATTTT. This chain joins TRBV7-6 and TRBJ2-3; D unclear. Germline CDR1 and CDR2: SGHVS and FNYEAQ. CDR3 length: 13 residues.

This chain links TRBV27 with TRBJ1-5; TRBD1 might be the D (5 bases). V was trimmed by 6 bases and J by 7 bases, leaving 16 bases between them. Germline V CDR1 and CDR2: MNHEY, SMNVEV (reference sequence). The CDR3 is made up of 14 amino acids. The CDR3 reads CASSIRAGLQPQHF. The CDR3 nucleotides are TGTGCCAGCAGCATCCGGGCAGGGCTCCAGCCCCAGCATTTT.

Concerning this clonotype: This may be a read error, as it is one base from a much larger clone. The chain has TRBV20-1 and TRBJ2-7; D is unresolved. The CDR3 totals 11 residues. Germline CDR1 and CDR2: DFQATT and SNEGSKA (reference sequence). Here the CDR3 reads CSVQETYEQHF. The CDR3 nucleotides are TGCAGTGTTCAGGAGACGTACGAGCAGCACTTC.

This clonotype was picked up a small number of times. V and J are TRBV14 and TRBJ2-1; 8 bases match TRBD2. V lost 0 bases, J lost 7 bases, and 8 bases stayed unmatched. The germline gives CDR1 SGHDN, CDR2 FVKESK. The CDR3 sequence is 16 residues long. DNA for the CDR3: TGTGCCAGCAGCCAAGAAGTCGGGGGGGCCCCGAATGAGCAGTTCTTC. Translating it yields CASSQEVGGAPNEQFF.

This rearrangement joins TRBV6-5 to TRBJ2-7; possible D gene TRBD1, 5 bases. Trimming took 2 bases from V and 4 from J, leaving 15 bases between them. Looked up from germline, CDR1 is MNHEY and CDR2 is SVGAGI. This CDR3 spans 15 amino acids. The CDR3 DNA reads TGTGCCAGCAGTTACGGACACGGAGAGTTGTACGAGCAGTACTTC. It encodes CASSYGHGELYEQYF.

V gene TRBV6-1 combines with J gene TRBJ2-7; 7 bases map to TRBD2. This CDR3 spans 19 amino acids. Unmatched junction bases numbered 17, after V lost 0 bases and J lost 3 bases. In germline, CDR1 is MNHNS, CDR2 SASEGT. CDR3 in amino acids: CASSEARLAGPSRHYEQYF. In DNA, the CDR3 is TGTGCCAGCAGTGAAGCGCGACTAGCAGGTCCCTCCCGTCACTACGAGCAGTACTTC.